Shown below are 31 T cell receptor beta chains from a single sample sequenced in a study of T cell responses to AZD1222 COVID-19 vaccine. Libraries were prepared by immunoSEQ multiplex PCR; TCRdb keeps only in-frame clonotypes and omits some of them. The top ten clones hold more than 13% of a sample with 120,000 or so clones, roughly 90% of them seen once. Material: peripheral blood, obtained on day 0 of AZD1222 vaccination. The receptors here all came from an adult in good health.

The chain couples TRBV2 to TRBJ1-1; TRBD1 is a possible D gene (6 bases). Trimming cost V 6 bases and J 2 bases, with 13 bases left between them. The CDR3 has 14 amino acids. Germline V gene sequence: CDR1 SNHLY, CDR2 FYNNEI. The DNA of the CDR3 is TGTGCCAGCAGCATTACAGGGATTAACACTGAAGCTTTCTTT. Encoded protein: CASSITGINTEAFF.

The chain employs TRBV7-6 and TRBJ1-4; TRBD1 matches 7 bases. Per the germline V gene, CDR1 is SGHVS and CDR2 is FNYEAQ. The J segment lost 5 bases and the V segment lost 5 bases, leaving 8 bases of the junction unmatched. The CDR3 extends over 15 amino acids. CDR3 nucleotides: TGTGCCAGCAGCCGTGGGACAGTCTCGAATGAAAAACTGTTTTTT. This codes for CASSRGTVSNEKLFF.

CDR3 DNA: TGTGCCAGCAGTGAAAGGGCACCGAGCACAGATACGCAGTATTTT. This translates into CASSERAPSTDTQYF. The genes are TRBV6-1 and TRBJ2-3; D gene ambiguous. The germline V gene encodes CDR1 MNHNS and CDR2 SASEGT. The CDR3 is 15 residues long. Trimming removed 2 bases from V and 0 bases from J, with 9 bases in between.

V and J are TRBV4-3 and TRBJ2-3; the match to TRBD2 covers 9 bases. Germline-derived CDR1 and CDR2 are LGHNA and YSLEER. Trimming took 0 bases from V and 2 from J; bases not matched to a gene: 12. The CDR3 runs 19 residues. The CDR3 sequence: CASSQDSPSLAGYTDTQYF. For the CDR3, the DNA is TGCGCCAGCAGCCAAGACTCCCCATCACTAGCGGGCTACACAGATACGCAGTATTTT.

This clone has a single count. The gene calls are TRBV7-2 and TRBJ2-1; D not certain. The germline V gene has CDR1 SGHTA and CDR2 FQGNSA. This CDR3 comprises 14 residues. Trimming stripped 6 bases from V and 6 bases from J, with 15 bases between. The CDR3 DNA reads as TGTGCCAGCAGAGAGTGGGCGCCTTCCAATGAGCAGTTCTTC. This gives the protein CASREWAPSNEQFF.

The chain has TRBV19 and TRBJ1-1, with 9 bases that match TRBD1. The CDR3 sequence is 14 residues long. Germline trimming cut 8 bases from V and 10 bases from J; bases unmatched to any gene: 14. Germline-derived CDR1 and CDR2 are LNHDA and SQIVND (reference sequence). CDR3 in amino acids: CASQFRDREYAAFF. Here the CDR3 DNA reads TGTGCCAGTCAATTCCGGGACAGGGAGTACGCAGCTTTCTTT.

The gene calls are TRBV11-3 and TRBJ2-3; D is undetermined. This CDR3 comprises 13 residues. V was trimmed by 1 base and J by 4 bases, leaving 6 bases between them. CDR1 SGHNT and CDR2 YENEEA come from the germline V gene. CDR3 DNA sequence: TGTGCCAGCAGCTTAGGAGGCGCAGATACGCAGTATTTT. This sequence encodes CASSLGGADTQYF.

The chain couples TRBV6-4 to TRBJ1-2; D is ambiguous. Germline lookup yields CDR1 MRHNA and CDR2 SNTAGT. This CDR3 is 12 amino acids long. Trimming removed 2 bases from V and 7 bases from J, with 8 bases in between. CDR3 residues: CASSDTWGGYTF. The CDR3 region has the DNA TGTGCCAGCAGTGACACCTGGGGTGGCTACACCTTC.

The chain couples TRBV2 to TRBJ1-4; possibly TRBD1 for D (6 bases). Germline V gives CDR1 SNHLY, CDR2 FYNNEI. V lost 3 bases to trimming and J lost 7 bases, with 12 bases between them. The CDR3 totals 14 residues. The CDR3: CASSDSRGSEKLFF. DNA of the CDR3: TGTGCCAGCAGTGATTCCAGGGGCAGTGAAAAACTGTTTTTT.

V is TRBV6-6 and J is TRBJ1-1; D gene ambiguous. Germline CDR1 reads MNHNY; CDR2 reads SVGAGI (reference sequence). The CDR3 contains 12 residues. Trimming left V 10 bases short and J 8 bases short, with 17 bases between. The CDR3 reads CATHAGTAEAFF. In nucleotides, the CDR3 is TGTGCCACCCACGCAGGAACAGCCGAAGCTTTCTTT.

This sequence joins TRBV19 and TRBJ1-5, with a weak D call TRBD1 (5 bases). Germline values: CDR1 LNHDA, CDR2 SQIVND (reference sequence). Deletions cut 3 bases from V and 4 bases from J, with 7 bases between. The CDR3 runs 13 residues. DNA for the CDR3: TGTGCCAGTAGTATGGGGGGAAATCAGCCCCAGCATTTT. Translating gives CASSMGGNQPQHF.

The chain couples TRBV29-1 to TRBJ2-2; 11 bases align to TRBD2. Per germline, CDR1 SQVTM and CDR2 ANQGSEA. CDR3 length: 17 amino acids. J was trimmed by 5 bases and V by 2 bases; bases with no gene match: 10. The CDR3 region has the DNA TGCAGCGTTGAATTAACTAGCGGGAGACGAGGGACCGGGGAGCTGTTTTTT. Translation: CSVELTSGRRGTGELFF.

V gene TRBV4-3 combines with J gene TRBJ1-2; D may be TRBD1 (5 bases). Germline assignment: CDR1 LGHNA and CDR2 YSLEER. V lost 0 bases and J 6 bases, leaving 14 bases between the germline ends. CDR3 size: 15 residues. The CDR3 region has the DNA TGCGCCAGCAGCCAAGATTCGGGGGGTTCGGATGGCTACACCTTC. It translates to CASSQDSGGSDGYTF.

This chain uses TRBV28 with TRBJ1-1; D unclear. The germline V gene encodes CDR1 MDHEN and CDR2 SYDVKM. The CDR3 loop spans 15 amino acids. Deletions cut 4 bases from V and 6 bases from J, with 18 bases between. The CDR3 here is CASSSPRESGPEAFF. The CDR3 DNA reads as TGTGCCAGCAGTTCCCCGAGGGAATCTGGCCCTGAAGCTTTCTTT.

The gene calls are TRBV5-4 and TRBJ1-2, with 8 bases fitting TRBD1. The CDR3 runs to 15 residues. V lost 3 bases to trimming and J lost 1 base; unmatched junction nucleotides: 5. Germline V gives CDR1 SGHNT, CDR2 YYREEE (reference sequence). CDR3 nucleotides: TGTGCCAGCAGCTCCAAGACAGGGGATAACTATGGCTACACCTTC. This encodes CASSSKTGDNYGYTF.

This clone was detected only once. The chain combines TRBV25-1 with TRBJ2-3; TRBD1 aligns across 7 bases. The CDR3 has 16 residues. From germline, CDR1 is MGHDK and CDR2 SYGVNS. The trim removed 5 bases at V and 4 bases at J, leaving 12 bases unmatched. The CDR3 region is CASSHPGQGVPDTQYF. CDR3 nucleotide sequence: TGTGCCAGCAGTCACCCCGGGCAGGGGGTACCAGATACGCAGTATTTT.

The chain carries TRBV19 and TRBJ1-5, with D possibly matching TRBD1 (6 bases). The CDR3 runs 19 residues. Trimming stripped 7 bases from V and 0 bases from J, with 25 bases between. The germline gives CDR1 LNHDA, CDR2 SQIVND (reference sequence). The DNA for the CDR3 is TGTGCCAGTACCCCATACTTCAGGCAGGGGAGGTCTAGCAATCAGCCCCAGCATTTT. It translates to CASTPYFRQGRSSNQPQHF.

V is TRBV11-2 and J is TRBJ1-2; 7 bases line up with TRBD1. The CDR3 has 12 amino acids. V lost 5 bases and J lost 5; bases outside the gene matches: 2. Germline V gene sequence: CDR1 SGHAT, CDR2 FQNNGV. The CDR3 DNA follows: TGTGCCAGCAGCCGACAGGGTTATGGCTACACCTTC. It translates to CASSRQGYGYTF.

The chain joins TRBV6-1 to TRBJ1-6; TRBD1 matches 10 bases. The V segment lost 1 base and the J segment 9 bases; nucleotides outside the gene matches: 3. Germline V CDR1 and CDR2: MNHNS, SASEGT. CDR3 length equals 15 residues. The CDR3 bases are TGTGCCAGCAGTGAAGTTGGGGACAGGGGTTCACCCCTCCACTTT. Translation gives CASSEVGDRGSPLHF.

The rearrangement uses TRBV23-1 and TRBJ2-1, with 12 nucleotides matching TRBD2. TRBV23-1 is identified as an open reading frame with a role that is uncertain. The CDR3 loop spans 16 amino acids. The V segment lost 0 bases and the J segment 8 bases; nucleotides outside the gene matches: 5. CDR3 protein: CASSQSLAGGHDEQFF. In DNA form, the CDR3 reads TGCGCCAGCAGTCAATCCCTAGCGGGAGGGCACGATGAGCAGTTCTTC.

The CDR3 loop is CASSEPGLAGDEQYF. DNA for the CDR3: TGTGCCAGCAGCGAACCCGGACTAGCGGGAGACGAGCAGTACTTC. This sequence joins TRBV5-4 and TRBJ2-7; TRBD2 matches 13 bases. There are 15 residues in the CDR3. The ends lost 4 bases at V and 5 bases at J; junction bases unmatched: 6. Germline V lookup: CDR1 SGHNT, CDR2 YYREEE (reference sequence). The full variable domain, rest sourced from reference TRBV5-4 and TRBJ2-7, is ETGVTQSPTHLIKTRGQQVTLRCSSQSGHNTVSWYQQALGQGPQFIFQYYREEENGRGNFPPRFSGLQFPNYSSELNVNALELDDSALYLCASSEPGLAGDEQYFGPGTRLTVT.

The chain employs TRBV5-5 and TRBJ2-5; TRBD1 aligns across 8 bases. This CDR3 is 15 amino acids long. With 2 bases clipped from V and 5 bases from J, the junction kept 8 bases outside the gene matches. The germline V gene has CDR1 SGHKS and CDR2 YYEKEE (reference sequence). The CDR3 loop is CASSLDRGELETQYF. CDR3 bases: TGTGCCAGCAGCTTAGACAGGGGAGAGTTGGAGACCCAGTACTTC.

This chain links TRBV4-1 with TRBJ2-1, with 9 bases identical to TRBD2. The CDR3 spans 20 residues. Germline V gene lookup returns CDR1 MGHRA and CDR2 YSYEKL. J was trimmed by 5 bases and V by 0 bases; bases with no gene match: 17. CDR3 DNA sequence: TGCGCCAGCAGCCAAGAACCCGGGTTAGCGGGGGCCGGGCCAAACAATGAGCAGTTCTTC. Amino acids: CASSQEPGLAGAGPNNEQFF.

V usage is TRBV6-2 or TRBV6-3 and J usage is TRBJ2-7; D is unclear. The CDR3 is made up of 15 amino acids. CDR1 is MNHEY and CDR2 is SVGEGT in the germline V gene. Trimming stripped 2 bases from V and 3 bases from J, with 14 bases between. The CDR3 DNA sequence: TGTGCCAGCAGTTACATTTCTAGTCTGAACTACGAGCAGTACTTC. Protein sequence: CASSYISSLNYEQYF.

This rearrangement joins TRBV6-5 to TRBJ1-6, with 7 nucleotides matching TRBD1. The J segment lost 5 bases and the V segment lost 5 bases, leaving 3 bases of the junction unmatched. Looked up from germline, CDR1 is MNHEY and CDR2 is SVGAGI. There are 14 residues in the CDR3. CDR3 DNA sequence: TGTGCCAGCAGTCGGACAGGAAATAATTCACCCCTCCACTTT. This sequence encodes CASSRTGNNSPLHF.

The chain joins TRBV13 to TRBJ1-5; D unclear. The CDR3 is made up of 14 amino acids. The germline gives CDR1 PRHDT, CDR2 FYEKMQ (reference sequence). The V gene lost 5 bases and the J gene lost 3 bases, with 11 bases spanning the gap. CDR3 bases: TGTGCCAGCAGCCGTTGGGGTGACAATCAGCCCCAGCATTTT. It translates to CASSRWGDNQPQHF.

This rearrangement joins TRBV27 to TRBJ1-1; D may be TRBD1 (5 bases). The CDR3 runs to 13 residues. V lost 2 bases, J lost 3 bases, and 7 bases lay in between. Germline V lookup: CDR1 MNHEY, CDR2 SMNVEV (reference sequence). The CDR3 here is CASSLSRDTEAFF. CDR3 DNA sequence: TGTGCCAGCAGTTTAAGCAGGGACACTGAAGCTTTCTTT.

There are a few counts of this clone. Other DNA sequences in this specimen translate into the identical CDR3. The rearrangement joins TRBV9 to TRBJ2-1, with 8 bases identical to TRBD1. Germline-derived CDR1 and CDR2 are SGDLS and YYNGEE. The CDR3 is made up of 15 amino acids. V was clipped by 3 bases and J by 5 bases; unmatched bases: 7. CDR3 nucleotide sequence: TGTGCCAGCAGCGCCCCCGGGACAGGAAACAATGAGCAGTTCTTC. This encodes CASSAPGTGNNEQFF.

The rearrangement links TRBV6-5 to TRBJ1-1; D not resolved. The CDR3 has 14 amino acids. V lost 4 bases, J lost 8 bases, and 17 bases lay in between. Per the germline V gene, CDR1 is MNHEY and CDR2 is SVGAGI. CDR3 nucleotides: TGTGCCAGCAGTTTGACTGTCCTCATTGGGGAAGCTTTCTTT. Residues: CASSLTVLIGEAFF.

The chain uses TRBV7-9 and TRBJ1-4, with TRBD1 as a possible D gene (5 bases). The V and J ends lost 2 bases and 8 bases respectively, with 12 bases between them. This CDR3 has 14 amino acids. Germline V CDR1 and CDR2: SEHNR, FQNEAQ (reference sequence). In nucleotides, the CDR3 is TGTGCCAGCAGCTTAACCGGGGCGAGGGAAAAACTGTTTTTT. Translated, it gives CASSLTGAREKLFF.

This chain joins TRBV7-2 and TRBJ1-6; the D is unclear. The CDR3 is 13 amino acids. Germline-derived CDR1 and CDR2 are SGHTA and FQGNSA. V was pared by 3 bases and J by 10 bases, with 10 bases between. The CDR3 is CASSFSGDSPLHF. CDR3 nucleotides: TGTGCCAGCAGCTTTTCGGGAGACTCACCCCTCCACTTT.